The 31 T cell receptor beta chains presented below share a single source sample, sequenced in a study of cytomegalovirus exposure and HLA in healthy donors. Amplification used 60 Vbeta primers and 13 Jbeta primers. Clones were sequenced by immunoSEQ multiplex PCR, and TCRdb holds only the in-frame ones, with some missing. The sample includes 160,000 or so clones, about two thirds seen only once; the top ten take over 2%. Sequenced material: PBMCs. Receptors were obtained from a human donor in good health.

CDR3 coding DNA: TGTGCCAGCAGCTTAGGGGACGGGGACTCCTACGAGCAGTACTTC. This codes for CASSLGDGDSYEQYF. The chain uses TRBV7-8 and TRBJ2-5; the D gene could be TRBD1 or TRBD2 (5 bases each). The J call may not be correct, given that the DNA end is closer to TRBJ2-7. Germline CDR1 SGHVS, CDR2 FQNEAQ. The CDR3 covers 15 residues.

The chain links TRBV27 to TRBJ1-1; 9 bases fit TRBD1. The V segment lost 10 bases and the J segment 5 bases; nucleotides outside the gene matches: 8. This CDR3 contains 13 residues. CDR1 is MNHEY, CDR2 SMNVEV, per germline (reference sequence). CDR3 loop: CATTTGQGTEAFF. The CDR3 coding sequence is TGTGCCACTACCACTGGACAGGGGACTGAAGCTTTCTTT.

The chain employs TRBV19 and TRBJ2-7; D is undetermined. The CDR3 sequence is 13 residues long. V was pared by 5 bases and J by 3 bases, with 11 bases between. In germline, CDR1 is LNHDA, CDR2 SQIVND (reference sequence). The CDR3 coding sequence is TGTGCCAGTAGTGAGGCCATGGGCTACGAGCAGTACTTC. Its translation: CASSEAMGYEQYF.

This clone was seen more than once but under ten times. The V call is TRBV29-1, the J call TRBJ2-3; 12 bases match TRBD1. The V gene's germline CDR1 is SQVTM and CDR2 ANQGSEA. CDR3 length equals 14 residues. V shed 3 bases, J shed 2 bases, and the junction held 0 bases outside the gene matches. The chain's CDR3 is CSVEGQGATDTQYF. DNA of the CDR3: TGCAGCGTTGAGGGACAGGGGGCCACAGATACGCAGTATTTT.

This clone has more than one count but fewer than ten. An end of the junction differs from the germline gene, which may be a read error. The V gene is TRBV6-1, the J gene TRBJ2-5; D is perhaps TRBD2 (6 bases). This CDR3 contains 14 residues. CDR1 MNHNS and CDR2 SASEGT come from the germline V gene. Here the CDR3 DNA reads TGTGCCTTACAGAGACTAGGGAACCAGGAGACCCAGTACTTC. Translation gives CALQRLGNQETQYF.

The CDR3 nucleotides are TGCAGCGCCGAGGGATTACGGGATGAGCAGTTCTTC. Amino acid sequence: CSAEGLRDEQFF. This chain joins TRBV29-1 and TRBJ2-1, with D possibly being TRBD2 (5 bases). Germline CDR1 is SQVTM and CDR2 is ANQGSEA. The germline V and J ends were trimmed by 7 bases and 8 bases, with 15 bases remaining between them. This CDR3 spans 12 amino acids.

The table lists this clone with a few counts. The chain carries TRBV5-4 and TRBJ2-3, with 8 bases lining up with TRBD1. Germline V gene lookup returns CDR1 SGHNT and CDR2 YYREEE (reference sequence). The CDR3 runs 14 residues. Unmatched junction bases numbered 6, after V lost 6 bases and J lost 3 bases. The DNA of the CDR3 is TGTGCCAGCACCTTAGACAGGGGTACAGATACGCAGTATTTT. It yields the protein CASTLDRGTDTQYF.

The CDR3 DNA sequence: TGTGCCAGCAGCGTAGAGAGGCGAACTGAAGCTTTCTTT. As protein: CASSVERRTEAFF. The chain combines TRBV9 with TRBJ1-1; D gene ambiguous. CDR1 is SGDLS and CDR2 is YYNGEE in the germline V gene. The CDR3 length is 13 residues. With 0 bases removed from V and 5 bases from J, the gap between germline ends came to 8 bases.

The genes are TRBV5-1 and TRBJ1-2, with 8 nucleotides matching TRBD1. The CDR3 runs to 14 residues. Unmatched junction bases numbered 5, after V lost 1 base and J lost 6 bases. Germline loops: CDR1 SGHRS, CDR2 YFSETQ. In nucleotides, the CDR3 is TGCGCCAGCAGCTTGTCAGGGGGCGCGGATGGCTACACCTTC. Protein sequence: CASSLSGGADGYTF. The variable domain in full, completed from reference TRBV5-1 and TRBJ1-2, reads KAGVTQTPRYLIKTRGQQVTLSCSPISGHRSVSWYQQTPGQGLQFLFEYFSETQRNKGNFPGRFSGRQFSNSRSEMNVSTLELGDSALYLCASSLSGGADGYTFGSGTRLTVV.

The V call is TRBV19, the J call TRBJ1-4; the D is unclear. Per the germline V gene, CDR1 is LNHDA and CDR2 is SQIVND (reference sequence). This CDR3 region has 14 residues. Trimming removed 8 bases at V and 0 bases at J, with 10 bases between. CDR3 nucleotides: TGTGCCAGTGGCGACATTGCAACTAATGAAAAACTGTTTTTT. Translated: CASGDIATNEKLFF.

The rearrangement joins TRBV4-1 to TRBJ1-2; 8 bases are a match to TRBD1. CDR3 length equals 18 residues. Germline CDR1 MGHRA, CDR2 YSYEKL. V was pared by 2 bases and J by 5 bases, with 16 bases of the junction left unmatched. CDR3 DNA sequence: TGCGCCAGCAGCCAATCGCGTATTAACCGGGACAGGACGTATGGCTACACCTTC. Encoded protein: CASSQSRINRDRTYGYTF.

V gene TRBV5-1 combines with J gene TRBJ2-1; 16 positions agree with TRBD2. The ends lost 5 bases at V and 0 bases at J; junction bases unmatched: 8. The CDR3 is made up of 19 amino acids. Looked up from germline, CDR1 is SGHRS and CDR2 is YFSETQ. DNA for the CDR3: TGCGCCAGCAGTCCCGGGACTAGCGGGGGGGCTAGCTCCTACAATGAGCAGTTCTTC. Translating gives CASSPGTSGGASSYNEQFF. The full variable domain, rest sourced from reference TRBV5-1 and TRBJ2-1, is KAGVTQTPRYLIKTRGQQVTLSCSPISGHRSVSWYQQTPGQGLQFLFEYFSETQRNKGNFPGRFSGRQFSNSRSEMNVSTLELGDSALYLCASSPGTSGGASSYNEQFFGPGTRLTVL.

This clone came up a few times. This chain links TRBV5-4 with TRBJ2-5; 13 nucleotides agree with TRBD2. CDR1 is SGHNT, CDR2 YYREEE, per germline (reference sequence). This CDR3 spans 16 amino acids. The ends lost 1 base at V and 7 bases at J; junction bases unmatched: 7. DNA for the CDR3: TGTGCCAGCAGCTTGCGACTAGCGGGGGGAGTCGGGACCCAGTACTTC. Translating gives CASSLRLAGGVGTQYF.

The rearrangement uses TRBV27 and TRBJ1-2; D is uncertain. The ends were cut back, 6 bases at V and 8 bases at J, with 25 bases in the middle. From germline, CDR1 is MNHEY and CDR2 SMNVEV (reference sequence). The CDR3 loop spans 16 amino acids. In DNA form, the CDR3 reads TGTGCCAGCAGCCTAGGTGTAGGGAGGGCTAATAGCGGCTACACCTTC. Translated, it gives CASSLGVGRANSGYTF.

The chain recombines TRBV19 with TRBJ2-6; the D gene is possibly TRBD1 (6 bases). In germline, CDR1 is LNHDA, CDR2 SQIVND (reference sequence). This CDR3 contains 12 residues. Trimming stripped 4 bases from V and 10 bases from J, with 8 bases between. The CDR3 loop reads CASSSDRNVLTF. DNA of the CDR3: TGTGCCAGTAGTAGTGACAGGAACGTCCTGACTTTC.

This rearrangement joins TRBV2 to TRBJ2-7; D possibly corresponds to TRBD1 (6 bases). CDR3 size: 14 residues. V lost 2 bases to trimming and J lost 3 bases, with 11 bases between them. Germline CDR1 SNHLY, CDR2 FYNNEI. CDR3 nucleotides: TGTGCCAGCAGTGAACTCCAGGGGAACTACGAGCAGTACTTC. Encoded protein: CASSELQGNYEQYF.

The V call is TRBV7-9, the J call TRBJ2-3; 8 nucleotides agree with TRBD2. The V and J ends lost 4 bases and 0 bases, in that order; junction bases with no gene match: 9. This CDR3 comprises 17 residues. Germline CDR1 reads SEHNR; CDR2 reads FQNEAQ (reference sequence). CDR3 nucleotide sequence: TGTGCCAGCAGCTCGACTAGCGTAGGGGCTAGCACAGATACGCAGTATTTT. Its translation is CASSSTSVGASTDTQYF.

As DNA, the CDR3 is TGTGCCAGCAGCGTAGGTGGGTCAGGTTTTGAAAAACTGTTTTTT. This gives the protein CASSVGGSGFEKLFF. This sequence joins TRBV9 and TRBJ1-4; the D is unclear. Trimming stripped 0 bases from V and 7 bases from J, with 13 bases between. This CDR3 region has 15 residues. Germline-derived CDR1 and CDR2 are SGDLS and YYNGEE.

This chain uses TRBV20-1 with TRBJ2-7; maybe TRBD1 (5 bases). V lost 5 bases, J lost 6 bases, and 8 bases lay in between. Germline loops: CDR1 DFQATT, CDR2 SNEGSKA (reference sequence). CDR3 length equals 10 residues. The CDR3: CSAAGPEQYF. For the CDR3, the DNA is TGCAGTGCTGCAGGGCCCGAGCAGTACTTC.

The V call is TRBV7-3, the J call TRBJ2-3; a possible D gene is TRBD1 (5 bases). The CDR3 is made up of 16 amino acids. The V end was cut by 1 base, the J end by 3 bases, with 14 bases between. The germline V gene encodes CDR1 SGHTA and CDR2 FQGTGA. The chain's CDR3 is CASSLRGVQGTDTQYF. CDR3 sequence (DNA): TGTGCCAGCAGCTTAAGGGGTGTTCAGGGTACAGATACGCAGTATTTT.

CDR3 bases: TGTGCCAGCTCATCGGGACAGGGGGCAGGTCAGCCCCAGCATTTT. Protein product: CASSSGQGAGQPQHF. The rearrangement links TRBV18 to TRBJ1-5; 12 bases map to TRBD1. Germline CDR1 and CDR2: KGHSH and LQKENI. The CDR3 spans 15 residues. The junction had 5 bases not matched to a gene; V was cut back by 5 bases and J by 6 bases.

The chain has TRBV19 and TRBJ2-7; weak D call: TRBD1 (5 bases). The CDR3 totals 13 residues. Germline V gene data show CDR1 as LNHDA and CDR2 as SQIVND (reference sequence). V lost 5 bases and J 5 bases, leaving 13 bases between the germline ends. CDR3 coding DNA: TGTGCCAGTAGTGTTGACAGTCAGGACGAGCAGTACTTC. Translated: CASSVDSQDEQYF.

This clone was seen a handful of times. The chain employs TRBV6-4 and TRBJ2-6; a weak D match, TRBD1 (6 bases). There are 17 residues in the CDR3. The germline V gene has CDR1 MRHNA and CDR2 SNTAGT. V gave up 4 bases and J gave up 0 bases, with 13 bases separating them. CDR3 in DNA: TGTGCCAGCAGTGGGAAGGACAGTTCCTCTGGGGCCAACGTCCTGACTTTC. It yields the protein CASSGKDSSSGANVLTF.

The chain is built from TRBV19 and TRBJ1-1, with a weak D call TRBD1 (5 bases). V lost 3 bases, J lost 0 bases, and 8 bases lay in between. The V gene's germline CDR1 is LNHDA and CDR2 SQIVND (reference sequence). The CDR3 covers 14 residues. The CDR3 protein is CASSIRAMNTEAFF. CDR3 nucleotide sequence: TGTGCCAGTAGTATCAGGGCTATGAACACTGAAGCTTTCTTT.

The genes are TRBV9 and TRBJ2-5, with D tentatively TRBD2 (7 bases). This CDR3 is built from 17 residues. Trimming took off 0 bases at V and 1 base at J, with 16 bases between the two ends. Germline assignment: CDR1 SGDLS and CDR2 YYNGEE. The DNA for the CDR3 is TGTGCCAGCAGCGTAGGAAGGAGGGGGGGGGCCCAAGAGACCCAGTACTTC. Protein sequence: CASSVGRRGGAQETQYF.

In its sample, this clone was seen a few times. This chain links TRBV7-8 with TRBJ2-7, with TRBD1 matching over 7 bases. Germline CDR1 SGHVS, CDR2 FQNEAQ. V dropped 4 bases and J dropped 4; count of bases not matched to a gene: 1. This CDR3 comprises 12 residues. The CDR3 DNA follows: TGTGCCAGCAGCTGGGACAGATACGAGCAGTACTTC. Translation gives CASSWDRYEQYF. The variable domain in full, completed from reference TRBV7-8 and TRBJ2-7, reads GAGVSQSPRYKVAKRGQDVALRCDPISGHVSLFWYQQALGQGPEFLTYFQNEAQLDKSGLPSDRFFAERPEGSVSTLKIQRTQQEDSAVYLCASSWDRYEQYFGPGTRLTVT.

The J gene is TRBJ2-3, the V gene TRBV7-2; 12 nucleotides match TRBD2. With 5 bases clipped from V and 5 bases from J, the junction kept 11 bases outside the gene matches. Germline V gene lookup returns CDR1 SGHTA and CDR2 FQGNSA. This CDR3 contains 17 residues. CDR3 bases: TGTGCCAGCAGCCCCAACCTACTAGCGGGGGGATTAGATACGCAGTATTTT. This codes for CASSPNLLAGGLDTQYF. The full variable domain, completed using reference TRBV7-2 and TRBJ2-3, is GAGVSQSPSNKVTEKGKDVELRCDPISGHTALYWYRQSLGQGLEFLIYFQGNSAPDKSGLPSDRFSAERTGGSVSTLTIQRTQQEDSAVYLCASSPNLLAGGLDTQYFGPGTRLTVL.

V and J are TRBV7-8 and TRBJ2-2; 11 nucleotides agree with TRBD2. The length of the CDR3 is 15 residues. CDR1 and CDR2 from the germline V gene are SGHVS and FQNEAQ. The V segment lost 3 bases and the J segment 5 bases; nucleotides outside the gene matches: 2. The CDR3 DNA reads TGTGCCAGCAGCTTTGGGACTAGCGGTACCGGGGAGCTGTTTTTT. As protein: CASSFGTSGTGELFF.

V is TRBV6-6 and J is TRBJ2-5; weak D call: TRBD2 (6 bases). This CDR3 is 13 amino acids long. CDR1 is MNHNY and CDR2 is SVGAGI in the germline V gene (reference sequence). The germline V and J ends were trimmed by 6 bases and 3 bases, with 11 bases remaining between them. CDR3 nucleotides: TGTGCCAGCAGCATAAGGGAGGAAGAGACCCAGTACTTC. Its translation is CASSIREEETQYF.

V and J are TRBV6-1 and TRBJ2-7; TRBD1 is a possible D gene (5 bases). This CDR3 has 13 residues. CDR1 is MNHNS and CDR2 is SASEGT in the germline V gene. V was trimmed by 5 bases and J by 12 bases, leaving 20 bases between them. The CDR3 protein is CASSPRDRNTPYF. Written as DNA, the CDR3 is TGTGCCAGCAGTCCCAGAGACAGAAATACCCCGTACTTC.

This clone has only one observation. This sequence joins TRBV2 and TRBJ2-1; 9 bases agree with TRBD2. The CDR3 has 16 residues. Germline V CDR1 and CDR2: SNHLY, FYNNEI. The V segment lost 7 bases and the J segment 1 base; nucleotides outside the gene matches: 8. DNA for the CDR3: TGTGCCAGCACTTTCCTTCTAGCGGGATCCTACAATGAGCAGTTCTTC. It is translated as CASTFLLAGSYNEQFF.